This entry concerns a single TCR beta chain. As yet, its antigen is unknown. V was clipped by 4 bases and J by 8 bases, with 14 bases between them. Germline V gives CDR1 GTSNPN, CDR2 SVGIG (reference sequence). The CDR3 is 12 residues long. The record originates from a study of blood T cells in healthy people across ages. Study-level points and caveats: Greater diversity and more naive CD4+ cells were seen in long-lived donors than in aged donors.

It was with a sample-barcoded 5' primer and a J-beta primer mix that a second PCR of roughly 6 to 12 cycles was run. Using its own MiXCR run on the 5' RACE reads, TCRdb lists one record per CDR3 protein. The sample carries about 750,000 distinct CDR3 sequences, roughly 50% recorded once. The source of this sequence is a man older than 75 in good health. The sequenced material came from blood. The chain carries TRBV30 and TRBJ1-1; D not certain. DNA for the CDR3: TGTGCCTGGAATCGAGGGCAGCCCGAAGCTTTCTTT. Translated: CAWNRGQPEAFF. Variable domain in full (rest from reference TRBV30 and TRBJ1-1): SQTIHQWPATLVQPVGSPLSLECTVEGTSNPNLYWYRQAAGRGLQLLFYSVGIGQISSEVPQNLSASRPQDRQFILSSKKLLLSDSGFYLCAWNRGQPEAFFGQGTRLTVV.